These T cell receptor beta chains were read from a single sample in a study of T cells in Graves' hyperthyroidism and ophthalmopathy. TCRdb called the multiplex PCR reads again in MiXCR, with one record for every CDR3 protein. The sample contains around 200,000 distinct CDR3 sequences, around 19% of which appear only once. Input material: blood. The source is a middle-aged man with Graves' hyperthyroidism. Each CDR3 is given with its conserved first and last residue. A D gene is named only where the DNA matches it firmly. Size is stated for part of the rows, as once, few or many counts, or as a class when the clone is expanded.

v_call: TRBV20-1
d_call: TRBD2
clone_size: .
cdr3_length: 16
j_call: TRBJ2-4
cdr3_aa: CSARPLAGGVKNIQYF
cdr3_nt: TGCAGTGCTAGGCCACTAGCGGGGGGAGTCAAAAACATTCAGTACTTC

v_call: TRBV7-2
d_call: TRBD1
clone_size: many
cdr3_length: 15
j_call: TRBJ2-7
cdr3_aa: CASSFGTDPSYEQYF
cdr3_nt: TGTGCCAGCAGCTTCGGGACAGACCCCTCCTACGAGCAGTACTTC

v_call: TRBV28
d_call: .
clone_size: many
cdr3_length: 14
j_call: TRBJ1-2
cdr3_aa: CASSFFRGAGGYTF
cdr3_nt: TGTGCCAGCAGTTTTTTTCGGGGGGCAGGTGGCTACACCTTC

v_call: TRBV6-1
d_call: .
clone_size: many
cdr3_length: 13
j_call: TRBJ2-7
cdr3_aa: CASSPGNYYEQYF
cdr3_nt: TGTGCCAGCAGCCCTGGCAATTACTACGAGCAGTACTTC

v_call: TRBV4-2
d_call: .
clone_size: once
cdr3_length: 15
j_call: TRBJ2-1
cdr3_aa: CASSQDQGRNNEQFF
cdr3_nt: TGTGCCAGCAGCCAAGATCAAGGGAGAAACAATGAGCAGTTCTTC

v_call: TRBV15
d_call: .
clone_size: many
cdr3_length: 12
j_call: TRBJ1-1
cdr3_aa: CATSRDGGAAFF
cdr3_nt: TGTGCCACCAGCAGAGATGGCGGTGCGGCTTTCTTT

v_call: TRBV14
d_call: .
clone_size: .
cdr3_length: 14
j_call: TRBJ1-2
cdr3_aa: CASSPNYTGNGYTF
cdr3_nt: TGTGCCAGCAGCCCGAACTACACAGGGAATGGCTACACCTTC

v_call: TRBV20-1
d_call: TRBD1
clone_size: .
cdr3_length: 15
j_call: TRBJ2-2
cdr3_aa: CSASNADRASGELFF
cdr3_nt: TGCAGTGCTTCAAACGCGGACAGGGCGTCCGGGGAGCTGTTTTTT

v_call: TRBV15
d_call: .
clone_size: few
cdr3_length: 13
j_call: TRBJ1-2
cdr3_aa: CATSREGGGAYTF
cdr3_nt: TGTGCCACCAGCAGAGAGGGCGGAGGAGCCTACACCTTC

v_call: TRBV3-1
d_call: TRBD2
clone_size: many
cdr3_length: 15
j_call: TRBJ2-5
cdr3_aa: CASSPGTSGVETQYF
cdr3_nt: TGTGCCAGCAGCCCCGGGACTAGCGGGGTGGAGACCCAGTACTTC

v_call: TRBV7-3
d_call: .
clone_size: many
cdr3_length: 14
j_call: TRBJ2-7
cdr3_aa: CASSESGNDHEQYF
cdr3_nt: TGTGCCAGCTCGGAGTCGGGAAACGACCACGAGCAGTACTTC

v_call: TRBV2
d_call: TRBD1
clone_size: .
cdr3_length: 13
j_call: TRBJ1-2
cdr3_aa: CASSELQGYGYTF
cdr3_nt: TGTGCCAGCAGTGAGCTACAGGGGTATGGCTACACCTTC

v_call: TRBV11-2
d_call: TRBD1
clone_size: many
cdr3_length: 14
j_call: TRBJ2-1
cdr3_aa: CASSLDTGGNEQFF
cdr3_nt: TGTGCCAGCAGCTTAGATACAGGGGGCAATGAGCAGTTCTTC

v_call: TRBV24-1
d_call: TRBD1
clone_size: many
cdr3_length: 15
j_call: TRBJ2-3
cdr3_aa: CATSDPATGRDTQYF
cdr3_nt: TGTGCCACCAGTGATCCCGCGACAGGGCGGGATACGCAGTATTTT

v_call: TRBV6-6
d_call: .
clone_size: few
cdr3_length: 14
j_call: TRBJ1-6
cdr3_aa: CASSYSVYNSPLHF
cdr3_nt: TGTGCCAGCAGTTACTCGGTTTATAATTCACCCCTCCACTTT

v_call: TRBV11-1
d_call: TRBD1
clone_size: .
cdr3_length: 15
j_call: TRBJ2-2
cdr3_aa: CSSSPGGRSTGELFF
cdr3_nt: TGTTCCAGCAGCCCAGGGGGTAGGAGCACCGGGGAGCTGTTTTTT

v_call: TRBV12-3/TRBV12-4
d_call: .
clone_size: few
cdr3_length: 15
j_call: TRBJ1-6
cdr3_aa: CASSLREGWNSPLHF
cdr3_nt: TGTGCCAGCAGTTTAAGGGAGGGGTGGAATTCACCCCTCCACTTT

v_call: TRBV7-2
d_call: .
clone_size: .
cdr3_length: 14
j_call: TRBJ2-3
cdr3_aa: CASSLMTSWNTQYF
cdr3_nt: TGTGCCAGCAGCTTGATGACTAGTTGGAATACGCAGTATTTT

v_call: TRBV12-3/TRBV12-4
d_call: .
clone_size: many
cdr3_length: 18
j_call: TRBJ2-1
cdr3_aa: CASSLSGTLDETYNEQFF
cdr3_nt: TGTGCCAGCAGTTTATCGGGGACTTTGGACGAAACCTACAATGAGCAGTTCTTC

v_call: TRBV10-3
d_call: .
clone_size: .
cdr3_length: 18
j_call: TRBJ2-2
cdr3_aa: CAISDNDMTATNTGELFF
cdr3_nt: TGTGCCATCAGTGATAATGACATGACAGCTACGAACACCGGGGAGCTGTTTTTT

v_call: TRBV2
d_call: .
clone_size: many
cdr3_length: 20
j_call: TRBJ2-6
cdr3_aa: CASSEAQRAPSLSGANVLTF
cdr3_nt: TGTGCCAGCAGTGAAGCCCAGCGGGCCCCATCCCTCTCTGGGGCCAACGTCCTGACTTTC

v_call: TRBV30
d_call: TRBD1
clone_size: many
cdr3_length: 12
j_call: TRBJ1-2
cdr3_aa: CAWSGGTGGYTF
cdr3_nt: TGTGCCTGGAGTGGTGGGACAGGTGGCTACACCTTC

v_call: TRBV6-1
d_call: .
clone_size: many
cdr3_length: 13
j_call: TRBJ2-7
cdr3_aa: CASSSYGSYEQYF
cdr3_nt: TGTGCCAGCAGCTCATATGGTTCCTACGAGCAGTACTTC

v_call: TRBV18
d_call: TRBD1
clone_size: few
cdr3_length: 16
j_call: TRBJ1-5
cdr3_aa: CASSPPGGIRNQPQHF
cdr3_nt: TGTGCCAGCTCACCTCCAGGGGGCATTCGCAATCAGCCCCAGCATTTT

v_call: TRBV7-9
d_call: .
clone_size: few
cdr3_length: 12
j_call: TRBJ1-1
cdr3_aa: CASSLVATEAFF
cdr3_nt: TGTGCCAGCAGCTTAGTGGCAACTGAAGCTTTCTTT

v_call: TRBV20-1
d_call: .
clone_size: many
cdr3_length: 15
j_call: TRBJ1-6
cdr3_aa: CSATGRNSYNSPLHF
cdr3_nt: TGCAGTGCTACGGGCAGGAACTCCTATAATTCACCCCTCCACTTT

v_call: TRBV4-3
d_call: .
clone_size: .
cdr3_length: 14
j_call: TRBJ2-5
cdr3_aa: CASSHNRGQQTQYF
cdr3_nt: TGCGCCAGCAGCCACAACCGGGGGCAGCAGACCCAGTACTTC

v_call: TRBV28
d_call: TRBD2
clone_size: many
cdr3_length: 15
j_call: TRBJ2-7
cdr3_aa: CASSLWTSGAQVQYF
cdr3_nt: TGTGCCAGCAGTTTATGGACTAGCGGGGCCCAAGTGCAGTACTTC

v_call: TRBV19
d_call: .
clone_size: few
cdr3_length: 17
j_call: TRBJ1-6
cdr3_aa: CASSPGAVSSYNSPLHF
cdr3_nt: TGTGCCAGTAGTCCGGGGGCCGTCAGCTCCTATAATTCACCCCTCCACTTT

v_call: TRBV28
d_call: TRBD1
clone_size: many
cdr3_length: 18
j_call: TRBJ2-6
cdr3_aa: CASTSSGQGSSGANVLTF
cdr3_nt: TGTGCCAGCACCTCCTCAGGACAGGGAAGCTCTGGGGCCAACGTCCTGACTTTC

v_call: TRBV20-1
d_call: .
clone_size: many
cdr3_length: 13
j_call: TRBJ1-5
cdr3_aa: CSASSLVSQPQHF
cdr3_nt: TGCAGTGCTAGTAGTCTGGTATCTCAGCCCCAGCATTTT

v_call: TRBV9
d_call: .
clone_size: many
cdr3_length: 13
j_call: TRBJ2-7
cdr3_aa: CASSATGLYEQYF
cdr3_nt: TGTGCCAGCAGCGCAACGGGCCTGTACGAGCAGTACTTC

v_call: TRBV29-1
d_call: .
clone_size: .
cdr3_length: 14
j_call: TRBJ2-7
cdr3_aa: CSVAPQGSFYEQYF
cdr3_nt: TGCAGCGTTGCACCTCAGGGGTCTTTCTACGAGCAGTACTTC

v_call: TRBV20-1
d_call: TRBD2
clone_size: many
cdr3_length: 15
j_call: TRBJ2-1
cdr3_aa: CSASLAGGSYNEQFF
cdr3_nt: TGCAGTGCTAGTCTGGCGGGGGGCTCCTACAATGAGCAGTTCTTC

v_call: TRBV5-1
d_call: TRBD1
clone_size: .
cdr3_length: 15
j_call: TRBJ2-5
cdr3_aa: CASSWTGSMGETQYF
cdr3_nt: TGCGCCAGCAGCTGGACAGGGAGTATGGGAGAGACCCAGTACTTC

v_call: TRBV18
d_call: TRBD1
clone_size: few
cdr3_length: 16
j_call: TRBJ2-2
cdr3_aa: CASSVRGNRNTGELFF
cdr3_nt: TGTGCCAGCTCAGTCAGGGGGAACAGGAACACCGGGGAGCTGTTTTTT

v_call: TRBV20-1
d_call: TRBD2
clone_size: many
cdr3_length: 14
j_call: TRBJ2-7
cdr3_aa: CSARAGTSSYEQYF
cdr3_nt: TGCAGTGCTAGAGCAGGGACTAGCTCCTACGAGCAGTACTTC

v_call: TRBV30
d_call: .
clone_size: many
cdr3_length: 12
j_call: TRBJ2-2
cdr3_aa: CAWSRGPGELFF
cdr3_nt: TGTGCCTGGAGTCGGGGCCCCGGGGAGCTGTTTTTT

v_call: TRBV5-1
d_call: TRBD1
clone_size: .
cdr3_length: 15
j_call: TRBJ2-1
cdr3_aa: CASRADRGYNNEQFF
cdr3_nt: TGCGCCAGCAGAGCGGACAGGGGGTATAACAATGAGCAGTTCTTC

v_call: TRBV6-1
d_call: .
clone_size: .
cdr3_length: 11
j_call: TRBJ2-1
cdr3_aa: CASSNRNEQFF
cdr3_nt: TGTGCCAGCAGCAACCGTAATGAGCAGTTCTTC

v_call: TRBV28
d_call: TRBD1
clone_size: once
cdr3_length: 16
j_call: TRBJ1-1
cdr3_aa: CASSPAGQVMNTEAFF
cdr3_nt: TGTGCCAGCAGCCCAGCGGGACAGGTCATGAACACTGAAGCTTTCTTT

v_call: TRBV20-1
d_call: .
clone_size: many
cdr3_length: 13
j_call: TRBJ1-3
cdr3_aa: CSAAQVSGNTIYF
cdr3_nt: TGCAGTGCCGCCCAGGTCTCTGGAAACACCATATATTTT

v_call: TRBV11-2
d_call: .
clone_size: many
cdr3_length: 15
j_call: TRBJ2-5
cdr3_aa: CASSPAVAKQETQYF
cdr3_nt: TGTGCCAGCAGCCCCGCAGTGGCTAAACAAGAGACCCAGTACTTC

v_call: TRBV10-3
d_call: .
clone_size: many
cdr3_length: 13
j_call: TRBJ2-7
cdr3_aa: CAISGQKSYEQYF
cdr3_nt: TGTGCCATCAGTGGCCAGAAGTCCTACGAGCAGTACTTC

v_call: TRBV29-1
d_call: .
clone_size: .
cdr3_length: 14
j_call: TRBJ2-2
cdr3_aa: CSVEGQGNTGELFF
cdr3_nt: TGCAGCGTTGAGGGGCAGGGGAACACCGGGGAGCTGTTTTTT

v_call: TRBV7-9
d_call: .
clone_size: many
cdr3_length: 16
j_call: TRBJ2-3
cdr3_aa: CASSLVWTSQLDTQYF
cdr3_nt: TGTGCCAGCAGCTTAGTGTGGACCTCACAATTAGATACGCAGTATTTT

v_call: TRBV13
d_call: TRBD1
clone_size: many
cdr3_length: 16
j_call: TRBJ2-3
cdr3_aa: CASSSAGTGPLDTQYF
cdr3_nt: TGTGCCAGCAGCTCGGCCGGGACAGGGCCTCTGGATACGCAGTATTTT

v_call: TRBV9
d_call: .
clone_size: few
cdr3_length: 13
j_call: TRBJ1-3
cdr3_aa: CASSASSGNTIYF
cdr3_nt: TGTGCCAGCAGCGCAAGCTCTGGAAACACCATATATTTT

v_call: TRBV28
d_call: .
clone_size: many
cdr3_length: 14
j_call: TRBJ2-3
cdr3_aa: CASSIGPATDTQYF
cdr3_nt: TGTGCCAGCAGTATTGGCCCGGCCACAGATACGCAGTATTTT

v_call: TRBV9
d_call: .
clone_size: .
cdr3_length: 11
j_call: TRBJ2-5
cdr3_aa: CASSSEGTQYF
cdr3_nt: TGTGCCAGCAGCTCTGAGGGGACCCAGTACTTC

v_call: TRBV5-5
d_call: .
clone_size: .
cdr3_length: 15
j_call: TRBJ1-1
cdr3_aa: CASSLGVVGGTEAFF
cdr3_nt: TGTGCCAGCAGCTTGGGGGTTGTGGGCGGCACTGAAGCTTTCTTT

v_call: TRBV20-1
d_call: .
clone_size: many
cdr3_length: 17
j_call: TRBJ2-1
cdr3_aa: CSAAPPATTTVYNEQFF
cdr3_nt: TGCAGTGCTGCCCCGCCCGCGACGACGACGGTTTACAATGAGCAGTTCTTC